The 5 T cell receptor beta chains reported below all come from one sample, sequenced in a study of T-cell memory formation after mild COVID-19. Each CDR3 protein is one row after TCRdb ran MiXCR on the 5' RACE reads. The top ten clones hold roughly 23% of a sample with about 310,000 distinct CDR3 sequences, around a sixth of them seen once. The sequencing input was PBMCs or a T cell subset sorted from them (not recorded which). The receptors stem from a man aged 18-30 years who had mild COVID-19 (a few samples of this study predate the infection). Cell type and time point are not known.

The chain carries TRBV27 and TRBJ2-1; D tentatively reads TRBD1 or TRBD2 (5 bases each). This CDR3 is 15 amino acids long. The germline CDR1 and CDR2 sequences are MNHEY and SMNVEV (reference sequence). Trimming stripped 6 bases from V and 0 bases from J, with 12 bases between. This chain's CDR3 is CASRWGPFSYNEQFF. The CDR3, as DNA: TGTGCCAGCAGATGGGGACCCTTCTCCTACAATGAGCAGTTCTTC.

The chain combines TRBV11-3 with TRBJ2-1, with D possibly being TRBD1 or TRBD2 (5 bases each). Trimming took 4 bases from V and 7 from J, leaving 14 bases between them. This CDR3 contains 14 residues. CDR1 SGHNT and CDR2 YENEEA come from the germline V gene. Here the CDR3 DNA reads TGTGCCAGCAGCTCCCCCCGGGACGGAAATGAGCAGTTCTTC. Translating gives CASSSPRDGNEQFF.

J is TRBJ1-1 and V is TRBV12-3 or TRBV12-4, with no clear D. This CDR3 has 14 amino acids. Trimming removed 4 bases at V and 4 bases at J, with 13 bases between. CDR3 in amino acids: CASSYNRPRTEAFF. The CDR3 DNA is TGTGCCAGCAGTTACAACCGGCCCCGCACTGAAGCTTTCTTT.

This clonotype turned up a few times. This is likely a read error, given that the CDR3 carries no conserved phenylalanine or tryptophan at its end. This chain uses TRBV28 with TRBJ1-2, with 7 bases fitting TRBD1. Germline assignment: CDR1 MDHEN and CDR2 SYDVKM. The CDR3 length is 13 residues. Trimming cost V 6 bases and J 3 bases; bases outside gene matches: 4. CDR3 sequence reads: CASSSGQDYGYTL. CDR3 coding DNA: TGTGCCAGCAGCTCCGGACAGGACTATGGCTACACCTTA.

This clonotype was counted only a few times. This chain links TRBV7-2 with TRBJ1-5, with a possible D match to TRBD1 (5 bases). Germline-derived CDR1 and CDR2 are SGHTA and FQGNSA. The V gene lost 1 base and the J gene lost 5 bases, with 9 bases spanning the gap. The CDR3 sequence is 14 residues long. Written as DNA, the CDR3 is TGTGCCAGCAGCTTAGTCAGGGCACATCAGCCCCAGCATTTT. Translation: CASSLVRAHQPQHF.